Here is one T cell receptor beta chain with its context. Its antigen is unidentified. The record originates from a study of T cell responses to AZD1222 COVID-19 vaccine. Study details: Whether given at about 4 or about 12 weeks, second doses were pooled. Notes on the study in general: Researchers took repertoire samples only after the peak T cell response had come. Vaccine-related CD4 TCRs covered spike, predominating at 160-218 and 743-854.

Losses at the gene ends were 4 bases for V and 8 bases for J; bases not matched to a gene: 9. The CDR3 sequence is 14 residues long. The germline V gene has CDR1 LGHDT and CDR2 YNNKEL (reference sequence). Libraries were prepared by immunoSEQ multiplex PCR; TCRdb keeps only in-frame clonotypes and omits some of them. The repertoire holds about 67,000 clones, with around 84% as singletons. The sequenced sample was peripheral blood, obtained on day 0 of AZD1222 vaccination. The receptor comes from an adult in good health. The J gene is TRBJ1-2, the V gene TRBV3-1 (or the pseudogene TRBV3-2), with TRBD1 matching over 8 bases. The CDR3 nucleotides are TGTGCCAGCAGCCGAACTCAGGGGGCTGGGGGCTACACCTTC. Its translation: CASSRTQGAGGYTF.